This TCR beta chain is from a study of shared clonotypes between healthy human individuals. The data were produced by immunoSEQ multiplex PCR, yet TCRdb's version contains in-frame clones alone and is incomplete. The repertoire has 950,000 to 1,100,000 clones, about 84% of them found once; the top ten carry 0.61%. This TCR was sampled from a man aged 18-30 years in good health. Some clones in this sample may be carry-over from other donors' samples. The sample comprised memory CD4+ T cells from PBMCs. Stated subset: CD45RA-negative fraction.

For the CDR3, the DNA is TGTGCCAGCAGCTTGTGGTCGCTGTATGGCTACACCTTC. It specifies CASSLWSLYGYTF. The genes are TRBV5-6 and TRBJ1-2; D is unresolved. V shed 1 base and J shed 5 bases, with 9 bases lying between them. Germline V gives CDR1 SGHDT, CDR2 YYEEEE. The CDR3 covers 13 residues. The whole variable domain, filled in from reference TRBV5-6 and TRBJ1-2, reads DAGVTQSPTHLIKTRGQQVTLRCSPKSGHDTVSWYQQALGQGPQFIFQYYEEEERQRGNFPDRFSGHQFPNYSSELNVNALLLGDSALYLCASSLWSLYGYTFGSGTRLTVV.